One and the same sample provided the 6 T cell receptor beta chains below, sequenced in a study of cytomegalovirus exposure and HLA in healthy donors (dated 2017 in TCRdb). The method behind the library was the immunoSEQ multiplex PCR assay. Held by TCRdb, this immuneACCESS table contains in-frame sequences only and omits some clones. Under half of the omission traces to an unresolved V gene where checked; the cause of the rest is unknown. A total of 250,000 to 300,000 clones appear in this sample, approximately 86% of them only once. The ten biggest clones cover around 1% of the sample. Sequencing input: PBMCs. All receptors come from a woman younger than 30 in good health and CMV-seronegative.

The chain is built from TRBV11-3 and TRBJ1-2, with TRBD1 matching 7 bases. Per germline, CDR1 SGHNT and CDR2 YENEEA. This CDR3 is built from 14 residues. Losses at the gene ends were 1 base for V and 4 bases for J; bases not matched to a gene: 3. The CDR3 DNA follows: TGTGCCAGCAGCTTAGGATCAGGGGGCTATGGCTACACCTTC. It translates to CASSLGSGGYGYTF.

The sample holds a few counts of this clone. The V call is TRBV28, the J call TRBJ1-1; D perhaps matches TRBD1 (5 bases). CDR1 is MDHEN and CDR2 is SYDVKM in the germline V gene. The CDR3 covers 14 residues. Trimming removed 6 bases at V and 0 bases at J, with 11 bases between. The CDR3 here is CASSLGAVNTEAFF. In DNA, the CDR3 is TGTGCCAGCAGCCTAGGGGCAGTGAACACTGAAGCTTTCTTT.

The chain joins TRBV6-1 to TRBJ2-7; the D gene is possibly TRBD1 (6 bases). V was pared by 6 bases and J by 1 base, with 16 bases between. Germline CDR1 is MNHNS and CDR2 is SASEGT. The length of the CDR3 is 15 residues. CDR3 sequence reads: CASRSQGSPSYEQYF. CDR3 nucleotides: TGTGCCAGCAGATCACAGGGATCCCCTTCCTACGAGCAGTACTTC.

V gene TRBV19 combines with J gene TRBJ1-4; a weak D match, TRBD1 (6 bases). This CDR3 contains 12 residues. Germline CDR1 reads LNHDA; CDR2 reads SQIVND (reference sequence). The V and J ends lost 5 bases and 12 bases respectively, with 13 bases between them. This chain's CDR3 is CASSSGTGQLFF. The CDR3 bases are TGTGCCAGTAGTTCTGGTACAGGGCAACTGTTTTTT.

V usage is TRBV19 and J usage is TRBJ1-3, with TRBD1 matching over 11 bases. V dropped 8 bases and J dropped 4; count of bases not matched to a gene: 10. Germline V lookup: CDR1 LNHDA, CDR2 SQIVND (reference sequence). CDR3 length: 16 amino acids. This CDR3 reads CASGGTGGWFGNTIYF. The CDR3 DNA reads as TGTGCCAGTGGGGGGACAGGGGGATGGTTCGGAAACACCATATATTTT.

This clone was seen only once. The CDR3 reads CASGTSGSLHEQYF. In DNA form, the CDR3 reads TGTGCCAGCGGGACTAGCGGGAGTCTCCACGAGCAGTACTTC. The rearrangement joins TRBV6-1 to TRBJ2-7; 14 nucleotides agree with TRBD2. Germline assignment: CDR1 MNHNS and CDR2 SASEGT. This CDR3 comprises 14 residues. V shed 8 bases, J shed 5 bases, and the junction held 5 bases outside the gene matches.